The 21 T cell receptor beta chains given below trace back to one sample, sequenced in a study of T cell repertoires in cytomegalovirus infection (dated by TCRdb to about 2019). The sample's treatment or condition label, in plain terms: in vitro stimulation with specific CMV peptide epitopes to enrich CMV-specific T cells. Their recognized antigens are unknown. Reads for this sample came from an Illumina HiSeq 1500. TCRdb trimmed public reads at Q25 via fastp, called clones via MiXCR and kept in-frame beta chains. When rows share a CDR3 protein, they turn into one entry using the most common DNA and genes. This sample is represented by 150,000 or so distinct CDR3 sequences; roughly a third of them were singletons. The ten largest clones add up to roughly half of the sample. Sequencing was performed on CD8+ T cells from cultured PBMCs, taken from culture after CMV antigen stimulation. Receptors originate from a human donor in good health (CMV status not recorded). Some clones in this sample may be carry-over from other donors' samples.

This clonotype was seen a few times. V is TRBV24-1 and J is TRBJ2-3, with a tentative D call TRBD1 (5 bases). V lost 2 bases and J lost 2, with 13 bases in between. The CDR3 is 16 residues long. Germline loops: CDR1 KGHDR, CDR2 SFDVKD. The CDR3: CATSDSNRMDTDTQYF. In DNA form, the CDR3 reads TGTGCCACCAGTGATTCCAACAGGATGGACACAGATACGCAGTATTTT.

V and J are TRBV4-2 and TRBJ1-5; D is unresolved. In germline, CDR1 is LGHNA, CDR2 YNFKEQ. This CDR3 is built from 16 residues. V gave up 0 bases and J gave up 4 bases, with 13 bases separating them. For the CDR3, the DNA is TGTGCCAGCAGCCAAGATGGGAAGCGGGGAAATCAGCCCCAGCATTTT. Amino acids: CASSQDGKRGNQPQHF.

The V call is TRBV27, the J call TRBJ2-5; 10 nucleotides align to TRBD2. J lost 2 bases, V lost 6 bases, and 9 bases had no gene match. Looked up from germline, CDR1 is MNHEY and CDR2 is SMNVEV (reference sequence). CDR3 length equals 16 residues. In DNA form, the CDR3 reads TGTGCCAGCAGCTCCCTACTAGCGGGGCCACAAGAGACCCAGTACTTC. Its protein product is CASSSLLAGPQETQYF.

The gene calls are TRBV19 and TRBJ1-1; unclear D gene. CDR3 length equals 12 residues. From germline, CDR1 is LNHDA and CDR2 SQIVND (reference sequence). V was cut by 3 bases and J by 7 bases, with 9 bases left in between. Here the CDR3 DNA reads TGTGCCAGTAGTATTCCGGTAGGTGAAGCTTTCTTT. This encodes CASSIPVGEAFF.

This clonotype appeared many times. The chain couples TRBV7-7 to TRBJ2-1, with 10 bases that match TRBD1. CDR3 size: 16 residues. From germline, CDR1 is SSHAT and CDR2 FNYEAQ (reference sequence). J gave up 9 bases and V 6 bases, and 14 bases lay outside the gene matches. The CDR3 loop reads CASRAFPGQGSSEQFF. The DNA for the CDR3 is TGTGCCAGCAGGGCCTTCCCGGGACAGGGGTCGAGTGAGCAGTTCTTC.

The genes are TRBV18 and TRBJ1-5; D remains unclear. The length of the CDR3 is 14 residues. Germline-derived CDR1 and CDR2 are KGHSH and LQKENI. V was pared by 0 bases and J by 8 bases, with 11 bases between. The CDR3 nucleotides read TGTGCCAGCTCACCACCGGCCTCAGGCGAGCCCCAGCATTTT. It specifies CASSPPASGEPQHF.

The CDR3 DNA is TGCGCCAGCAGCCAAGTGAGGGGGCAGACTGAAGCTTTCTTT. It encodes CASSQVRGQTEAFF. V and J are TRBV4-1 and TRBJ1-1; 7 nucleotides agree with TRBD1. Germline V gives CDR1 MGHRA, CDR2 YSYEKL. This CDR3 spans 14 amino acids. Trimming took 1 base from V and 5 from J; bases not matched to a gene: 4.

This chain links TRBV25-1 with TRBJ1-2; TRBD1 matches at 7 bases. The V gene's germline CDR1 is MGHDK and CDR2 SYGVNS. Losses at the gene ends were 1 base for V and 7 bases for J; bases not matched to a gene: 6. This CDR3 region has 14 residues. CDR3 sequence (DNA): TGTGCCAGCAGTGAATTCACAGGGGCTGGTGGCTACACCTTC. Its translation is CASSEFTGAGGYTF.

V and J are TRBV27 and TRBJ1-2; D gene uncertain. There are 15 residues in the CDR3. Trimming pared 6 bases from V and 0 bases from J, leaving 14 bases between. In germline, CDR1 is MNHEY, CDR2 SMNVEV (reference sequence). DNA for the CDR3: TGTGCCAGCAGGGCAGACACCTACTCTAACTATGGCTACACCTTC. Its translation is CASRADTYSNYGYTF.

The chain combines TRBV25-1 with TRBJ1-1, with 7 positions matching TRBD1. Trimming took 4 bases from V and 1 from J; bases not matched to a gene: 0. The CDR3 contains 13 residues. From germline, CDR1 is MGHDK and CDR2 SYGVNS. CDR3 sequence reads: CASSGQGNTEAFF. In DNA, the CDR3 is TGTGCCAGCAGTGGACAGGGGAACACTGAAGCTTTCTTT.

The chain links TRBV20-1 to TRBJ1-6; no clear D. V shed 1 base and J shed 0 bases, with 7 bases lying between them. This CDR3 is built from 15 residues. The germline gives CDR1 DFQATT, CDR2 SNEGSKA (reference sequence). This CDR3 reads CSARGESSYNSPLHF. The CDR3 DNA follows: TGCAGTGCTAGAGGGGAGAGCTCCTATAATTCACCCCTCCACTTT.

There are many counts of this clonotype. The V call is TRBV4-1, the J call TRBJ1-1; 8 positions match TRBD1. Per germline, CDR1 MGHRA and CDR2 YSYEKL. The ends lost 2 bases at V and 1 base at J; junction bases unmatched: 3. The CDR3 covers 15 residues. CDR3 sequence: CASSQPGTGNTEAFF. For the CDR3, the DNA is TGCGCCAGCAGCCAACCGGGGACAGGGAACACTGAAGCTTTCTTT.

The chain couples TRBV6-1 to TRBJ1-4; D might be TRBD1 (5 bases). The V end was cut by 4 bases, the J end by 5 bases, with 14 bases between. This CDR3 region has 15 residues. Germline CDR1 MNHNS, CDR2 SASEGT. The CDR3 DNA sequence: TGTGCCAGCAGTGGCTATGGGACTGCAAATGAAAAACTGTTTTTT. Its protein is CASSGYGTANEKLFF.

J is TRBJ2-2 and V is TRBV19; tentative D call: TRBD1 (6 bases). With 4 bases removed from V and 3 bases from J, the gap between germline ends came to 18 bases. Germline CDR1 is LNHDA and CDR2 is SQIVND (reference sequence). The CDR3 covers 17 residues. CDR3 sequence reads: CASSKEGMGAHTGELFF. CDR3 nucleotides: TGTGCCAGTAGTAAAGAGGGTATGGGGGCGCACACCGGGGAGCTGTTTTTT.

This clonotype was counted only a few times. The CDR3 DNA sequence: TGTGCCAGCAGCCTTACTAGCGGGGGTAATGAGCAGTTCTTC. Protein product: CASSLTSGGNEQFF. The rearrangement joins TRBV6-1 to TRBJ2-1, with TRBD2 matching 11 bases. Germline trimming cut 6 bases from V and 7 bases from J; bases unmatched to any gene: 5. Per the germline V gene, CDR1 is MNHNS and CDR2 is SASEGT. The CDR3 is 14 residues long.

Concerning this clonotype itself: Sequence at one end of the junction differs from germline and may be a read error. This chain links TRBV4-1 with TRBJ2-7; D uncertain. Germline V gives CDR1 MGHRA, CDR2 YSYEKL. The CDR3 loop spans 13 amino acids. CDR3 DNA: TGCGCCCGCAGCCAAACCCCCTGGGACGAGCAGTACTTC. Translation: CARSQTPWDEQYF.

The J gene is TRBJ1-1, the V gene TRBV19, with D possibly matching TRBD1 (6 bases). There are 15 residues in the CDR3. Per the germline V gene, CDR1 is LNHDA and CDR2 is SQIVND (reference sequence). The germline V and J ends were trimmed by 1 base and 4 bases, with 13 bases remaining between them. The CDR3 region is CASSIAVRGATEAFF. In DNA, the CDR3 is TGTGCCAGTAGTATAGCCGTGAGGGGGGCCACTGAAGCTTTCTTT.

This clonotype is labeled as medium-sized. The chain uses TRBV12-3 or TRBV12-4 and TRBJ2-2; tentative D call: TRBD1 (7 bases). V was clipped by 6 bases and J by 0 bases, with 17 bases between them. This CDR3 is built from 17 residues. CDR3 sequence (DNA): TGTGCCAGCAGACGCGGGACAGCTGATCCGAACACCGGGGAGCTGTTTTTT. This sequence encodes CASRRGTADPNTGELFF.

This clonotype was seen more than once but under ten times. This rearrangement joins TRBV4-1 to TRBJ1-1; D is perhaps TRBD1 (5 bases). The CDR3 consists of 14 residues. Looked up from germline, CDR1 is MGHRA and CDR2 is YSYEKL. V lost 5 bases, J lost 3 bases, and 13 bases lay in between. CDR3 sequence reads: CASSSQARDTEAFF. The CDR3 region has the DNA TGCGCCAGCAGCTCACAGGCAAGGGACACTGAAGCTTTCTTT.

At least ten counts were recorded for this clonotype. J is TRBJ2-3 and V is TRBV7-2, with 15 nucleotides matching TRBD2. The germline CDR1 and CDR2 sequences are SGHTA and FQGNSA. J lost 5 bases, V lost 5 bases, and 8 bases had no gene match. The CDR3 totals 17 residues. The CDR3 bases are TGTGCCAGCAGCCCTGGACTAGCGGGGGGGTGGGGAGATACGCAGTATTTT. Residues: CASSPGLAGGWGDTQYF.

The gene calls are TRBV20-1 and TRBJ2-2; the D gene could be TRBD1 or TRBD2 (6 bases each). V lost 5 bases and J lost 0, with 16 bases in between. CDR3 length: 16 amino acids. Looked up from germline, CDR1 is DFQATT and CDR2 is SNEGSKA (reference sequence). CDR3 coding DNA: TGCAGTGCTCGTAAACCGGGGGCCCCGAACACCGGGGAGCTGTTTTTT. Amino acids: CSARKPGAPNTGELFF.